This T cell receptor beta chain was captured by sequencing in a study of shared clonotypes between healthy human individuals. Study findings and constraints: Rarefaction indicated that sorted-subset sequencing remained incomplete although depth was large.

Remarks on this clone: The antigen is not known.

Positively selected for CCR7, the CD45RO-negative cells used as naive CD8 cells excluded terminally differentiated effector memory CD45RA+ cells. Per sorted-subset replicate PCR, input was around 200 ng DNA, representing tens of thousands of T cell genomes. TCRdb's table, derived via immunoSEQ multiplex PCR, lists solely in-frame clones and lacks some. The table lists approximately 1.9 million clones, around 95% of them singletons, with around 1.8% in the top ten. The germline V gene encodes CDR1 SGHDT and CDR2 YYEEEE. The CDR3 consists of 15 residues. V was shortened by 1 base and J by 7 bases, with 15 bases between the two germline ends.

Sequencing input: naive CD8+ T cells from PBMCs. The TCR comes from a man aged 18 to 29 in good health. Some clones in this sample may be carry-over from other donors' samples. The chain carries TRBV5-6 and TRBJ2-1, with D possibly being TRBD1 or TRBD2 (5 bases each). CDR3 in amino acids: CASSLSYGAKNEQFF. The CDR3 bases are TGTGCCAGCAGCTTGAGTTACGGGGCGAAGAATGAGCAGTTCTTC. Full variable domain (outside the CDR3, taken from reference TRBV5-6 and TRBJ2-1): DAGVTQSPTHLIKTRGQQVTLRCSPKSGHDTVSWYQQALGQGPQFIFQYYEEEERQRGNFPDRFSGHQFPNYSSELNVNALLLGDSALYLCASSLSYGAKNEQFFGPGTRLTVL.